This TCR beta chain was observed in a study of T-cell memory formation after mild COVID-19. Study results and limitations: Clones that shrank (day 15 to 85) were balanced CD4/CD8, whereas later expanders leaned CD4+. Contracting CD8+ clones were enriched in EMRA, CD4+ mainly in CM and EM.

On this clonotype itself: What it binds is unknown.

5'RACE, which relied on constant-segment primers, yielded TCR alpha and TCR beta cDNA libraries carrying sample barcodes and UMIs. TCRdb reprocessed the 5' RACE reads with MiXCR, giving one entry per CDR3 protein. The sample holds hundreds of thousands of distinct CDR3 sequences, around 15% seen once. Sequencing was carried out using PBMCs or a T cell subset sorted from them (not recorded which). The source of this sequence is a man younger than 30 who had mild COVID-19 (a few samples of this study predate the infection). Cell type and time point are not known.

In nucleotides, the CDR3 is TGTGCCAGCAGCCAAAGGACAAACGCTAACTATGGCTACACCTTC. It codes for CASSQRTNANYGYTF. This chain joins TRBV3-1 and TRBJ1-2, with D maybe TRBD1 (5 bases). This CDR3 region has 15 residues. V was shortened by 2 bases and J by 0 bases, with 10 bases between the two germline ends. Germline V gene data show CDR1 as LGHDT and CDR2 as YNNKEL (reference sequence).